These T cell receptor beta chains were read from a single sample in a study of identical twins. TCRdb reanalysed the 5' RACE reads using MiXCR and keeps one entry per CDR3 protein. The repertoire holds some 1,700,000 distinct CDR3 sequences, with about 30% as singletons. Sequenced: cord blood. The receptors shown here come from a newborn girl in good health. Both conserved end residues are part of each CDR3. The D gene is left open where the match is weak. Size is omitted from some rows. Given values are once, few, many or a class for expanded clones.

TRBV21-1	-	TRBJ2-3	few	TGTGCCAGCAGCAAAGCACCGGGGACAGATACGCAGTATTTT	CASSKAPGTDTQYF
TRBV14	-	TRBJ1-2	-	TGTGCCAGCAGCCGCGGAAACAGGGTCCATGGCTACACCTTC	CASSRGNRVHGYTF
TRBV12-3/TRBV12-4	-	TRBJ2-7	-	TGTGCCAGCAGTTTGTCCTACGGGATACCCACCTACGAGCAGTACTTC	CASSLSYGIPTYEQYF
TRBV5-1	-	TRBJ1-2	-	TGCGCCAGCAGGGAAAAGGGGAGTCCTAACTATGGCTACACCTTC	CASREKGSPNYGYTF
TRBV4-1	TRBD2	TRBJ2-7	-	TGCGCCAGCAGCCACGAAGGACTAGCGGCTACCTACGAGCAGTACTTC	CASSHEGLAATYEQYF
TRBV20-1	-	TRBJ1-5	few	TGCAGTGCTAGAGAGGGTGAGGTGATGCCCCAGCATTTT	CSAREGEVMPQHF
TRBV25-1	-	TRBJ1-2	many	TGTGCCAGCAGTGAGCCCGGAATTTATGGCTACACCTTC	CASSEPGIYGYTF
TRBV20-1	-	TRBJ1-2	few	TGCAGTGCTAGCGGACAGCTCGCCTATGGCTACACCTTC	CSASGQLAYGYTF
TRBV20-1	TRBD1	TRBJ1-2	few	TGCAGTGCCCGTCGGCTGGGACAGGGGTCCTATGGCTACACCTTC	CSARRLGQGSYGYTF
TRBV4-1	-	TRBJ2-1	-	TGCGCCAGCAGCCAAGGATCCAGCGCTGAGCAGTTCTTC	CASSQGSSAEQFF
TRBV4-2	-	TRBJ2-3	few	TGTGCCAGCAGCCAAGATCAGACAGATACGCAGTATTTT	CASSQDQTDTQYF
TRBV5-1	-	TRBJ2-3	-	TGCGCCAGCAGCTTGGCGGCTAACCTCGGAACAGATACGCAGTATTTT	CASSLAANLGTDTQYF
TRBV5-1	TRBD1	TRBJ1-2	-	TGCGCCAGCAGCTTGAACGTGTGGACAGGGATCGGTGGCTACACCTTC	CASSLNVWTGIGGYTF
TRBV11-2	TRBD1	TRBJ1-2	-	TGTGCCAGCAGCTCGACCAGGGGGAGATATGGCTACACCTTC	CASSSTRGRYGYTF
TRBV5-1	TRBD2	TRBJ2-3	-	TGCGCCAGCAGCTTGCCAGCGGGAAACACAGATACGCAGTATTTT	CASSLPAGNTDTQYF
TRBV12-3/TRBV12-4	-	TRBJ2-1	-	TGTGCCAGCAGAGTGACCAGGGGTGAGCAGTTCTTC	CASRVTRGEQFF
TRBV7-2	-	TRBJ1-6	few	TGTGCCAGCAGCCTTGAAGGGGGAGAAAATTCACCCCTCCACTTT	CASSLEGGENSPLHF
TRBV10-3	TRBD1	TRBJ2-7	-	TGTGCCATCAGTGAAGGGACAGGGGGCTCCTACGAGCAGTACTTC	CAISEGTGGSYEQYF
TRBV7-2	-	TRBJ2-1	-	TGTGCCAGCAGCTTAGGGGGGAGATTCTACAATGAGCAGTTCTTC	CASSLGGRFYNEQFF
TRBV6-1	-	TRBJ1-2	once	TGTGCCAGCGCAACGGTGTGGGGAGCTAACTATGGCTACACCTTC	CASATVWGANYGYTF
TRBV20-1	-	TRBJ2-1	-	TGCAGTGCTACCCGGGGGAACCAAGAGACCCAGTTCTTC	CSATRGNQETQFF
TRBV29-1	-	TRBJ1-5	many	TGCAGCGCGGGGCAGAACAATCAGCCCCAGCATTTT	CSAGQNNQPQHF
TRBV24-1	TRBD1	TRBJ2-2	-	TGTGCCACCACCACAGGGGGCACCGGGGAGCTGTTTTTT	CATTTGGTGELFF
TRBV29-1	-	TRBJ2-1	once	TGCAGCGTTGAAGATGTGTGGGAAGAGACCCAGTTCTTC	CSVEDVWEETQFF
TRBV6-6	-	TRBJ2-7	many	TGTGCCAGCAGTTACGGGTTTGGGCGGGGCACCTACGAGCAGTACTTC	CASSYGFGRGTYEQYF
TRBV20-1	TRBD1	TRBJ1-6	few	TGCAGTGCTAGCGGACAGGGGCTTATGTCACCCCTCCACTTT	CSASGQGLMSPLHF
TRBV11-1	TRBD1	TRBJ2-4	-	TGTGCCAGCAGCGTAAGGACAGGTTCTGAGCAGTACTTC	CASSVRTGSEQYF
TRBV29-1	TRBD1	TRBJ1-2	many	TGCAGCGTTGATGGGACAGGGAACTATGGCTACACCTTC	CSVDGTGNYGYTF
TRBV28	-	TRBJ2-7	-	TGTGCCAGCAGTGGCTGGACAGAGGTCTACGAGCAGTACTTC	CASSGWTEVYEQYF
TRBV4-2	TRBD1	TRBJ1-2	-	TGTGCCAGCAGTTACTCGAAGGGACAGGGGGCCTCCTATGGCTACACCTTC	CASSYSKGQGASYGYTF
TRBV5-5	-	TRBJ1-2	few	TGTGCCAGCAGTCGGAATCCGCTTAACTATGGCTACACCTTC	CASSRNPLNYGYTF
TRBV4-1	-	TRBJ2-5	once	TGCGCCAGCAGCCAAGGGGTCAGCCCTGGGGAGACCCAGTACTTC	CASSQGVSPGETQYF
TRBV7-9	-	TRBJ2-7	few	TGTGCCAGCAGCCCCGGACCCGGGGACGAGCAGTACTTC	CASSPGPGDEQYF